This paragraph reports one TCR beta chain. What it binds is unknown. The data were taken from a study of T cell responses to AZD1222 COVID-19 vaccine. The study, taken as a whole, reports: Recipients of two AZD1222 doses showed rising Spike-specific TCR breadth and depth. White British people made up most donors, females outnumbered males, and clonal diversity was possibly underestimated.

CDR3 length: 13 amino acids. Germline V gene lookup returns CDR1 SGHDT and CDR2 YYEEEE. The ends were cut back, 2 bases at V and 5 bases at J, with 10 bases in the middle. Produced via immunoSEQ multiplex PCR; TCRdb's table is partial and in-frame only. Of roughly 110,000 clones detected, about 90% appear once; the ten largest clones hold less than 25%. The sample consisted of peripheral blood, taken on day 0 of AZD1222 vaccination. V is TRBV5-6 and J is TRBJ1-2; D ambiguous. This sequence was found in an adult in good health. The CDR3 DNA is TGTGCCAGCAGCTTAAGAGACGATTATGGCTACACCTTC. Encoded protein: CASSLRDDYGYTF.